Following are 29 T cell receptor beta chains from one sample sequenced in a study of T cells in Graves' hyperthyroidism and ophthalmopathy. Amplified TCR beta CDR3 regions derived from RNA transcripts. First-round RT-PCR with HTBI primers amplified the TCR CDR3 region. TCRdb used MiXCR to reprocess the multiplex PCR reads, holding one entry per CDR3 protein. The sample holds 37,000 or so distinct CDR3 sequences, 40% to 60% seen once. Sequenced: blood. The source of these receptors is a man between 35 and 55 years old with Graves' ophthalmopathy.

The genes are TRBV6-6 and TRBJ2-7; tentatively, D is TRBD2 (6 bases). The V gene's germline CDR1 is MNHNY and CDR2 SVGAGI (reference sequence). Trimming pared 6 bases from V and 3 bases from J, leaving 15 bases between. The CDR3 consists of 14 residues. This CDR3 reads CASSLGGAYYEQYF. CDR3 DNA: TGTGCCAGCAGCCTCGGGGGTGCTTACTACGAGCAGTACTTC.

As DNA, the CDR3 is TGTGCCAGCAGTGCAGGGGTGGATGGCTACACCTTC. This codes for CASSAGVDGYTF. V and J are TRBV25-1 and TRBJ1-2; TRBD1 is a possible D gene (6 bases). The germline CDR1 and CDR2 sequences are MGHDK and SYGVNS. The CDR3 runs 12 residues. Trimming removed 4 bases at V and 6 bases at J, with 9 bases between.

The chain's CDR3 is CASSQDGTSGASYNEQFF. In DNA, the CDR3 is TGTGCCAGCAGCCAAGATGGGACTAGCGGGGCATCCTACAATGAGCAGTTCTTC. V and J are TRBV4-2 and TRBJ2-1; 13 bases agree with TRBD2. V was pared by 0 bases and J by 1 base, with 3 bases of the junction left unmatched. CDR1 and CDR2 from the germline V gene are LGHNA and YNFKEQ. The CDR3 loop spans 18 amino acids.

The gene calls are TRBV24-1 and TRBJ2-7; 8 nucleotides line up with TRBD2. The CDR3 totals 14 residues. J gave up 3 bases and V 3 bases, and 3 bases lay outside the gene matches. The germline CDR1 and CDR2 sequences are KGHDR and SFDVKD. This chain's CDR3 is CATSDPGTSYEQYF. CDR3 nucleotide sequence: TGTGCCACCAGTGATCCCGGGACTAGCTACGAGCAGTACTTC.

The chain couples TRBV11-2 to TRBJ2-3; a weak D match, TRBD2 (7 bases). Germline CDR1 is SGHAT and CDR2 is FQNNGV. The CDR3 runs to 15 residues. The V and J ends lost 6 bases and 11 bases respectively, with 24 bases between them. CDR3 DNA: TGTGCCAGCAGTGATCGGAGGGGGGGGCCCAATGAGCAGTATTTT. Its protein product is CASSDRRGGPNEQYF.

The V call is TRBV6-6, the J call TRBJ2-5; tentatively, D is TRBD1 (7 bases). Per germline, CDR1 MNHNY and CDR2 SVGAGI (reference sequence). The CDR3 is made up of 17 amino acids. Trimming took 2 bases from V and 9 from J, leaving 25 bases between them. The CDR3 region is CASSYRPGGRDGQPQYF. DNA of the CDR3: TGTGCCAGCAGTTACCGGCCAGGGGGGCGTGATGGTCAGCCCCAGTACTTC.

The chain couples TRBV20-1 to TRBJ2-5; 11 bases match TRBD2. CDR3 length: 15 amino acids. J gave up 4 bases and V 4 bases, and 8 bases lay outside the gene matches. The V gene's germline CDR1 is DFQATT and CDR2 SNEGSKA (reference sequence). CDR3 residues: CSATDTSGGRETQYF. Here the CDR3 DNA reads TGCAGTGCTACAGACACTAGCGGGGGCCGAGAGACCCAGTACTTC.

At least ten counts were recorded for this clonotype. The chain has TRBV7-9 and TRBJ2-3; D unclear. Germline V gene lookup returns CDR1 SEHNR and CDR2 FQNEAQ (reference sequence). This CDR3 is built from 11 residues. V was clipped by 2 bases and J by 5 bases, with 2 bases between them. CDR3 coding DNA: TGTGCCAGCAGCTTAAGAGATACGCAGTATTTT. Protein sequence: CASSLRDTQYF.

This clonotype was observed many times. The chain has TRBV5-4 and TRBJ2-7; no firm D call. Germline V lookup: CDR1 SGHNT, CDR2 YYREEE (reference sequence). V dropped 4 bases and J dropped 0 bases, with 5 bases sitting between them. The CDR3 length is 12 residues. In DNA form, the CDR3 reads TGTGCCAGCAGCGAAACCTCCTACGAGCAGTACTTC. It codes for CASSETSYEQYF.

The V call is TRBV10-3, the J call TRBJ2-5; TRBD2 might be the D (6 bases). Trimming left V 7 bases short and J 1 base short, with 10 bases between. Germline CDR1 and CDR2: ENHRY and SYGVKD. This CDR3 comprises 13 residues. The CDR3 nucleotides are TGTGCCATCACCGGGGACTCCCAAGAGACCCAGTACTTC. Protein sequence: CAITGDSQETQYF.

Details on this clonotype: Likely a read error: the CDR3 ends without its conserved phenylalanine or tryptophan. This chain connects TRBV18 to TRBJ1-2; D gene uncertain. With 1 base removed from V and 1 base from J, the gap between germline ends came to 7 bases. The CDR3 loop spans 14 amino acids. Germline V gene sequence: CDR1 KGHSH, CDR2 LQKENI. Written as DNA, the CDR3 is TGTGCCAGCTCACCACGAGATTTTAACTATGGCTACACCCTC. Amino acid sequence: CASSPRDFNYGYTL.

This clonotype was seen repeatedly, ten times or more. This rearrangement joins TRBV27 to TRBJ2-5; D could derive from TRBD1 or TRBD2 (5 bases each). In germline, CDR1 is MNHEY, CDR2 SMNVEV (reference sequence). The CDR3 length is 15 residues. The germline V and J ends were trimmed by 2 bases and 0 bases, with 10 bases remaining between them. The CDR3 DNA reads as TGTGCCAGCAGTTTAGGGTGGGGGAACCAAGAGACCCAGTACTTC. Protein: CASSLGWGNQETQYF.

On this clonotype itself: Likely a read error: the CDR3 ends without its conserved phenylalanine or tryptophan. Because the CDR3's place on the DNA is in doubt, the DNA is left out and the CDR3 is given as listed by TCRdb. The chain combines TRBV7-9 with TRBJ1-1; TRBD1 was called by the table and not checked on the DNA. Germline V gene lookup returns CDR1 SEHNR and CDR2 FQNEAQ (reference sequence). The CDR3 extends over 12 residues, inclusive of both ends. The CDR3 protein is CASSLDQTGGGY.

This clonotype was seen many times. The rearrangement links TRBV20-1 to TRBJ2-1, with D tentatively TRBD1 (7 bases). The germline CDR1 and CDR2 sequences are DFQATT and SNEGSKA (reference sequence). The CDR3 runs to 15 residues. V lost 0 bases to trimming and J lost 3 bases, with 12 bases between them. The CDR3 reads CSARDQGGGYNEQFF. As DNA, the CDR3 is TGCAGTGCTAGAGATCAGGGGGGAGGCTACAATGAGCAGTTCTTC.

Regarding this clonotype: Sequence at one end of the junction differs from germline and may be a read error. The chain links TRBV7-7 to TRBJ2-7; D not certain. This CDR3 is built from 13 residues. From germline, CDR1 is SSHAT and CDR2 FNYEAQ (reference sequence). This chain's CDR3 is CASSLNFYYEQYF. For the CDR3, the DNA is TGTGCTAGCAGCTTAAACTTCTACTACGAGCAGTACTTC.

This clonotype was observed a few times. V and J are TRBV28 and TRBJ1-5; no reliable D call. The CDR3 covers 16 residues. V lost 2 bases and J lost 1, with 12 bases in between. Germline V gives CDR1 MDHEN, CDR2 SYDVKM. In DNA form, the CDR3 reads TGTGCCAGCAGTTTAGGACGGGGTTGGAGCAATCAGCCCCAGCATTTT. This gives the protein CASSLGRGWSNQPQHF. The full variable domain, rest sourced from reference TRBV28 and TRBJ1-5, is DVKVTQSSRYLVKRTGEKVFLECVQDMDHENMFWYRQDPGLGLRLIYFSYDVKMKEKGDIPEGYSVSREKKERFSLILESASTNQTSMYLCASSLGRGWSNQPQHFGDGTRLSIL.

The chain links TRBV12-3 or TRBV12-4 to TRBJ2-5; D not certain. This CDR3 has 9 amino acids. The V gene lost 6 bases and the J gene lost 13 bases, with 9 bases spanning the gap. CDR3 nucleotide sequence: TGTGCCAGCAGACTTCACAGGTACTTC. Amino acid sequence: CASRLHRYF.

The CDR3 reads CSARPGTGVGQPQQFF. CDR3 nucleotides: TGCAGTGCTCGTCCCGGGACAGGGGTCGGTCAGCCCCAGCAGTTCTTC. The rearrangement uses TRBV20-1 and TRBJ2-1; 10 bases map to TRBD1. Germline-derived CDR1 and CDR2 are DFQATT and SNEGSKA (reference sequence). V dropped 5 bases and J dropped 11; count of bases not matched to a gene: 18. This CDR3 has 16 residues.

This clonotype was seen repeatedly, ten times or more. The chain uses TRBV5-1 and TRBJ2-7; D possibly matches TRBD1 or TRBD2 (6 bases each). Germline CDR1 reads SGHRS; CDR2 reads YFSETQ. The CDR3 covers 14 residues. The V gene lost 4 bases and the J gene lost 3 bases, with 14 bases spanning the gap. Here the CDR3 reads CASSGGPGLYEQYF. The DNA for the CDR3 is TGCGCCAGCAGCGGGGGGCCGGGACTCTACGAGCAGTACTTC.

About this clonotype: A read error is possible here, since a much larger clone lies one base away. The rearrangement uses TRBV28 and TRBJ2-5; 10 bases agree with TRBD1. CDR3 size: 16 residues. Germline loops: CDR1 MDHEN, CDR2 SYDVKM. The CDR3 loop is CASGLGRTGGWKTQYF. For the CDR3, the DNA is TGTGCCAGCGGTTTGGGTCGGACAGGGGGATGGAAGACCCAGTACTTC.

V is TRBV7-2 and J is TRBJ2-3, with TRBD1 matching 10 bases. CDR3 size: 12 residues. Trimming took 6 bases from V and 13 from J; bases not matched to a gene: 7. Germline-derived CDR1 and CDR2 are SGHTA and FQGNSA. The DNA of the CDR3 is TGTGCCAGCAGTTATCCCGGGACAGGGGAGTATTTT. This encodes CASSYPGTGEYF. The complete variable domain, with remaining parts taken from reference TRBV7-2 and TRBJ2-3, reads GAGVSQSPSNKVTEKGKDVELRCDPISGHTALYWYRQSLGQGLEFLIYFQGNSAPDKSGLPSDRFSAERTGGSVSTLTIQRTQQEDSAVYLCASSYPGTGEYFGPGTRLTVL.

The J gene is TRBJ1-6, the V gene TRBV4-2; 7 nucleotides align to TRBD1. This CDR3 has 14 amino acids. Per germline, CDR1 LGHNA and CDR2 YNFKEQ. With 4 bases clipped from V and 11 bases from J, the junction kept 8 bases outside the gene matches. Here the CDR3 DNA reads TGTGCCAGCAGCCCAGGGACAGCTGGGGCACCCCTCCACTTT. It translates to CASSPGTAGAPLHF.

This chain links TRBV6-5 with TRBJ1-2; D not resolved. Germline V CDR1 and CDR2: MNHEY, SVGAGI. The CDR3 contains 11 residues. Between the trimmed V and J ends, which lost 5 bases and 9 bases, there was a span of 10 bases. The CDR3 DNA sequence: TGTGCCAGCAGTCAACGACAACGCTACACCTTC. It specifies CASSQRQRYTF.

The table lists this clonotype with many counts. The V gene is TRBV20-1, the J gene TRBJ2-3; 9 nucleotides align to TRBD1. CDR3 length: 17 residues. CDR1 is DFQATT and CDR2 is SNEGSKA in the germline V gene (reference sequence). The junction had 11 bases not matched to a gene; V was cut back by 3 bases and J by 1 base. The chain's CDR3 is CSASRGTGRLGTDTQYF. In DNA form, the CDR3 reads TGCAGTGCTAGTAGAGGGACAGGGAGATTAGGCACAGATACGCAGTATTTT.

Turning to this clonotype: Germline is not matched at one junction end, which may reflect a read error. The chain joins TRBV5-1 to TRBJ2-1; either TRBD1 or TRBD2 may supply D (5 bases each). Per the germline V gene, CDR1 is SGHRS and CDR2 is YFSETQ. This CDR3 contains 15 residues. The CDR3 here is CAGSPGLEGWKEQFF. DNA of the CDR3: TGCGCCGGCAGCCCGGGGCTCGAGGGCTGGAAAGAGCAGTTTTTC.

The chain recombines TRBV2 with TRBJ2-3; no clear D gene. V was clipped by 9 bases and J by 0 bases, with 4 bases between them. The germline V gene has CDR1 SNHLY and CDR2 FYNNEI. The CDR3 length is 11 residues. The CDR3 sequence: CASLSTDTQYF. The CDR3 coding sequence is TGTGCCAGTCTAAGCACAGATACGCAGTATTTT. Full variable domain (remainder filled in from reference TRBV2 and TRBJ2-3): EPEVTQTPSHQVTQMGQEVILRCVPISNHLYFYWYRQILGQKVEFLVSFYNNEISEKSEIFDDQFSVERPDGSNFTLKIRSTKLEDSAMYFCASLSTDTQYFGPGTRLTVL.

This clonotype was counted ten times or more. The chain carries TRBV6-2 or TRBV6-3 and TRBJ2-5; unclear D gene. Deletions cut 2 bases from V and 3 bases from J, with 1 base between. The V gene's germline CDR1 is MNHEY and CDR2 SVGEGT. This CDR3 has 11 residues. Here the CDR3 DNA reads TGTGCCAGCAGTTACGAAGAGACCCAGTACTTC. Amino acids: CASSYEETQYF.

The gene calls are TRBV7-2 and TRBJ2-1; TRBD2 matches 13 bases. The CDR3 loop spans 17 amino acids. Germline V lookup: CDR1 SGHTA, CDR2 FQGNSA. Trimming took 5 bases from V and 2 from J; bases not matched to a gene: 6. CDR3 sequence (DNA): TGTGCCAGCAGCCGGACTAGCGGGAGTATGACCTACAATGAGCAGTTCTTC. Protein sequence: CASSRTSGSMTYNEQFF.

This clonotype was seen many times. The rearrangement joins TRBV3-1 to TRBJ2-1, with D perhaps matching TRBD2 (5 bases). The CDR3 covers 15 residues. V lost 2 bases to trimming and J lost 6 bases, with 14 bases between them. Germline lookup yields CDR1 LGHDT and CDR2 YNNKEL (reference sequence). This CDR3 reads CASSQTFPRGNEQFF. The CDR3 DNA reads TGTGCCAGCAGCCAAACGTTCCCCCGGGGCAATGAGCAGTTCTTC.